This T cell receptor beta chain was recorded in a study of T cell repertoires in cytomegalovirus infection. Looking at the study overall: Matching HLA type and CMV infection were both indicated by public TCR beta signatures.

TCRdb re-analysed the reads in MiXCR, keeping a single row per CDR3 protein. The table shows fewer than 60,000 distinct CDR3 sequences, with around a fifth occurring only once. Turning to this clonotype: Its specificity is not known.

Study conclusions and caveats: Of the TCR beta families, the public ones yielded a cumulative frequency that identified carriers of CMV plus the relevant HLA.

V lost 3 bases to trimming and J lost 1 base, with 15 bases between them. Germline loops: CDR1 SGHVS, CDR2 FNYEAQ. The CDR3 loop spans 16 amino acids. Sample: CD8+ T cells from cultured PBMCs, taken from culture after CMV antigen stimulation. The J gene is TRBJ1-1, the V gene TRBV7-6, with D maybe TRBD1 (5 bases). The sequence came from a human donor in good health (CMV status not recorded). Some clones in this sample may be carry-over from other donors' samples. CDR3 region: CASSLRGGQGNTEAFF. CDR3 DNA sequence: TGTGCCAGCAGCTTGAGAGGAGGGCAGGGGAACACTGAAGCTTTCTTT.